These 26 T cell receptor beta chains share one sample of origin, sequenced in a study of vaccination and CD4 T cells after COVID-19 (dated by TCRdb to between 2020 and 2023). Their antigen targets remain unknown. This sample's treatment or condition label indicates: roughly 11-day PBMC culture with coronavirus spike peptide pools or control peptides (ViraFEST assay). The library was made by PCR. The sample was run on an Illumina iSeq 100. DNA from cultured CD4+ T cells underwent TCR sequencing with the Oncomine TCR Beta short-read assay at the Johns Hopkins FTIC core. TCRdb ran its own pipeline on the public reads, namely fastp trimming at Q25 and MiXCR clone calling, and kept in-frame beta chains. Duplicate CDR3 protein sequences are folded into a single record with the most common DNA and genes. A total of nearly 15,000 distinct CDR3 sequences appear in this sample, about 55% of them only once. Approximately 7.8% of the sample is held by the ten biggest clonotypes.

The material sequenced was CD4+ T cells from blood, cultured in vitro. All receptors derive from a human donor who had recovered from COVID-19.

CDR3 residues: CASSLLAGDTGELFF. DNA for the CDR3: TGCGCCAGCAGCTTACTAGCGGGCGACACCGGGGAGCTGTTTTTT. The genes are TRBV5-1 and TRBJ2-2; 9 positions match TRBD2. CDR1 and CDR2 (germline): SGHRS, YFSETQ. CDR3 size: 15 residues. The junction had 2 bases not matched to a gene; V was cut back by 2 bases and J by 3 bases.

The rearrangement uses TRBV20-1 and TRBJ1-6, with 10 bases aligning to TRBD1. This CDR3 has 13 residues. Germline-derived CDR1 and CDR2 are DFQATT and SNEGSKA (reference sequence). V trimming: 4 bases; J trimming: 8 bases; junction bases outside the gene matches: 2. CDR3 protein: CSAKGQGYSPLHF. CDR3 sequence (DNA): TGCAGTGCTAAGGGACAGGGGTATTCACCCCTCCACTTT.

The chain couples TRBV20-1 to TRBJ2-3, with 9 bases identical to TRBD2. V dropped 5 bases and J dropped 2; count of bases not matched to a gene: 5. The CDR3 is made up of 14 amino acids. CDR1 and CDR2 from the germline V gene are DFQATT and SNEGSKA (reference sequence). The CDR3 sequence is CSAPTSGYTDTQYF. CDR3 in DNA: TGCAGTGCTCCGACTAGCGGATACACAGATACGCAGTATTTT.

The CDR3 region has the DNA TGTGCCAGCAGTGAACCTCCAGGGGGACATGGCTACACCTTC. Its translation: CASSEPPGGHGYTF. The V call is TRBV6-1, the J call TRBJ1-2; 7 bases match TRBD1. Germline V gene sequence: CDR1 MNHNS, CDR2 SASEGT. With 2 bases clipped from V and 6 bases from J, the junction kept 6 bases outside the gene matches. This CDR3 contains 14 residues.

This chain links TRBV7-2 with TRBJ2-7; TRBD2 aligns across 12 bases. The CDR3 covers 15 residues. The V segment lost 4 bases and the J segment 6 bases; nucleotides outside the gene matches: 7. Germline CDR1 SGHTA, CDR2 FQGNSA. CDR3 nucleotides: TGTGCCAGCAGCTCCGGACTAGCGGGATTTAGCGAGCAGTACTTC. Its translation: CASSSGLAGFSEQYF.

The chain has TRBV20-1 and TRBJ2-7; D is ambiguous. Trimming cost V 0 bases and J 1 base, with 4 bases left between them. This CDR3 is built from 12 residues. Germline loops: CDR1 DFQATT, CDR2 SNEGSKA (reference sequence). Here the CDR3 reads CSARELSYEQYF. CDR3 in DNA: TGCAGTGCTAGAGAGTTATCCTACGAGCAGTACTTC.

The sample holds a few counts of this clonotype. V is TRBV25-1 and J is TRBJ1-1, with D tentatively TRBD1 (5 bases). Germline V CDR1 and CDR2: MGHDK, SYGVNS. The CDR3 totals 19 residues. The V end was cut by 1 base, the J end by 0 bases, with 21 bases between. CDR3 coding DNA: TGTGCCAGCAGTGAATTTCCGGTCAGGGTAAAATCGTTGAACACTGAAGCTTTCTTT. This encodes CASSEFPVRVKSLNTEAFF.

This clonotype occurred a few times. The chain uses TRBV7-9 and TRBJ2-2; unclear D gene. The germline CDR1 and CDR2 sequences are SEHNR and FQNEAQ (reference sequence). The CDR3 contains 12 residues. V dropped 1 base and J dropped 6 bases, with 3 bases sitting between them. CDR3 coding DNA: TGTGCCAGCAGCTTAGGGGCCGGGGAGCTGTTTTTT. Translated, it gives CASSLGAGELFF.

This clonotype appeared a single time. This chain links TRBV7-6 with TRBJ2-7, with TRBD2 as a possible D gene (6 bases). Trimming removed 5 bases at V and 5 bases at J, with 19 bases between. The CDR3 is 15 amino acids. Germline values: CDR1 SGHVS, CDR2 FNYEAQ. CDR3 amino acids: CASSAGGLRGNEQYF. CDR3 DNA sequence: TGTGCCAGCAGCGCAGGTGGACTCCGGGGGAACGAGCAGTACTTC. Looking up the rest from reference TRBV7-6 and TRBJ2-7 gives the full variable domain: GAGVSQSPRYKVTKRGQDVALRCDPISGHVSLYWYRQALGQGPEFLTYFNYEAQQDKSGLPNDRFSAERPEGSISTLTIQRTEQRDSAMYRCASSAGGLRGNEQYFGPGTRLTVT.

The sample holds one count of this clonotype. The chain joins TRBV18 to TRBJ1-1; D not certain. Germline CDR1 reads KGHSH; CDR2 reads LQKENI. The CDR3 extends over 15 amino acids. V lost 2 bases, J lost 0 bases, and 10 bases lay in between. This CDR3 reads CASSPATEMNTEAFF. Written as DNA, the CDR3 is TGTGCCAGCTCACCAGCAACAGAGATGAACACTGAAGCTTTCTTT.

In DNA form, the CDR3 reads TGCAGTGCTGAGGGCAAGCGGGAGGGCGGGTTCTTC. As protein: CSAEGKREGGFF. V and J are TRBV20-1 and TRBJ2-1, with 10 bases fitting TRBD2. The CDR3 sequence is 12 residues long. CDR1 is DFQATT and CDR2 is SNEGSKA in the germline V gene (reference sequence). J lost 15 bases, V lost 5 bases, and 10 bases had no gene match.

The sample holds a few counts of this clonotype. CDR3 sequence (DNA): TGTGCCAGCAGAGGGGACAGTGTGGGCTATGGCTACACCTTC. Its translation is CASRGDSVGYGYTF. The gene calls are TRBV12-3 or TRBV12-4 and TRBJ1-2; 7 bases are a match to TRBD1. Germline trimming cut 6 bases from V and 4 bases from J; bases unmatched to any gene: 8. This CDR3 comprises 14 residues.

This clonotype was picked up a small number of times. The chain employs TRBV10-1 and TRBJ2-3, with D uncertain. The germline V and J ends were trimmed by 4 bases and 8 bases, with 10 bases remaining between them. This CDR3 comprises 12 residues. Germline V lookup: CDR1 WNHNN, CDR2 SYGVQD (reference sequence). This CDR3 is CASSVTGGTQYF. The CDR3 DNA follows: TGCGCCAGCAGTGTCACGGGCGGTACGCAGTATTTT.

The gene calls are TRBV7-2 and TRBJ2-1; 12 positions match TRBD2. This CDR3 contains 15 residues. The trim removed 5 bases at V and 4 bases at J, leaving 3 bases unmatched. In germline, CDR1 is SGHTA, CDR2 FQGNSA. CDR3 bases: TGTGCCAGCAGCCCACTAGCGGGAGGTTACAATGAGCAGTTCTTC. It translates to CASSPLAGGYNEQFF. Full variable domain (outside the CDR3, taken from reference TRBV7-2 and TRBJ2-1): GAGVSQSPSNKVTEKGKDVELRCDPISGHTALYWYRQSLGQGLEFLIYFQGNSAPDKSGLPSDRFSAERTGGSVSTLTIQRTQQEDSAVYLCASSPLAGGYNEQFFGPGTRLTVL.

The chain links TRBV6-1 to TRBJ2-7; 13 positions agree with TRBD2. The V and J ends lost 7 bases and 4 bases, in that order; junction bases with no gene match: 7. The CDR3 contains 15 residues. CDR1 MNHNS and CDR2 SASEGT come from the germline V gene. The CDR3 DNA is TGTGCCAGCACCAGGACTAGCGGGAGTGGATACGAGCAGTACTTC. Translation gives CASTRTSGSGYEQYF.

This rearrangement joins TRBV5-8 to TRBJ1-5, with D possibly TRBD1 on 6 matching bases. This CDR3 region has 17 residues. From germline, CDR1 is SGHTS and CDR2 YDEGEE. V lost 0 bases and J 5 bases, leaving 18 bases between the germline ends. This CDR3 is CASSLALTGKPDQPQHF. The CDR3 coding sequence is TGTGCCAGCAGCTTGGCCTTAACAGGGAAACCCGATCAGCCCCAGCATTTT.

This clonotype occurred a few times. J is TRBJ2-2 and V is TRBV24-1, with unresolved D. The germline V gene encodes CDR1 KGHDR and CDR2 SFDVKD. With 4 bases removed from V and 6 bases from J, the gap between germline ends came to 11 bases. The CDR3 has 14 amino acids. The CDR3 sequence: CATSEGRLAGELFF. CDR3 in DNA: TGTGCCACCAGTGAGGGCAGGCTCGCCGGGGAGCTGTTTTTT.

This clonotype was observed a few times. V is TRBV7-9 and J is TRBJ2-7; TRBD2 might be the D (6 bases). V was shortened by 1 base and J by 0 bases, with 13 bases between the two germline ends. CDR1 and CDR2 from the germline V gene are SEHNR and FQNEAQ (reference sequence). This CDR3 spans 16 amino acids. CDR3 DNA sequence: TGTGCCAGCAGCTTAGTAGGAGGGCGGAGCTCCTACGAGCAGTACTTC. It yields the protein CASSLVGGRSSYEQYF.

The J gene is TRBJ1-1, the V gene TRBV28; 9 bases agree with TRBD1. This CDR3 spans 13 amino acids. The trim removed 6 bases at V and 10 bases at J, leaving 9 bases unmatched. Germline values: CDR1 MDHEN, CDR2 SYDVKM. The DNA of the CDR3 is TGTGCCAGCAGCCCGGGACAGGGAACGGGAGCTTTCTTT. It yields the protein CASSPGQGTGAFF. The entire variable domain, with the rest obtained from reference TRBV28 and TRBJ1-1, is as follows: DVKVTQSSRYLVKRTGEKVFLECVQDMDHENMFWYRQDPGLGLRLIYFSYDVKMKEKGDIPEGYSVSREKKERFSLILESASTNQTSMYLCASSPGQGTGAFFGQGTRLTVV.

This chain connects TRBV10-3 to TRBJ2-6; perhaps TRBD1 as D (5 bases). Germline V lookup: CDR1 ENHRY, CDR2 SYGVKD. The V and J ends lost 0 bases and 7 bases respectively, with 10 bases between them. The CDR3 sequence is 15 residues long. The DNA for the CDR3 is TGTGCCATCAGTGAGTCGAACCAGGGAGCCAACGTCCTGACTTTC. It translates to CAISESNQGANVLTF.

V gene TRBV6-2 or TRBV6-3 combines with J gene TRBJ1-6, with 7 bases identical to TRBD1. The V and J ends lost 8 bases and 10 bases, in that order; junction bases with no gene match: 8. The germline V gene encodes CDR1 MNHEY and CDR2 SVGEGT. CDR3 size: 13 residues. The CDR3 DNA reads TGTGCCAGCGGCGACAGGGAACGATCACCCCTCCACTTT. It encodes CASGDRERSPLHF.

This clonotype appeared a few times. V gene TRBV24-1 combines with J gene TRBJ2-1; 10 bases line up with TRBD2. This CDR3 comprises 16 residues. Germline CDR1 is KGHDR and CDR2 is SFDVKD. The V and J ends lost 0 bases and 5 bases, in that order; junction bases with no gene match: 3. The CDR3 spells CATSDLSLAGDNEQFF. The CDR3 region has the DNA TGTGCCACCAGTGATTTGAGCCTAGCGGGAGACAATGAGCAGTTCTTC.

This clonotype showed up just a few times. The gene calls are TRBV19 and TRBJ1-1; TRBD1 aligns across 9 bases. Germline V gene data show CDR1 as LNHDA and CDR2 as SQIVND (reference sequence). There are 12 residues in the CDR3. The V and J ends lost 0 bases and 10 bases, in that order; junction bases with no gene match: 0. The CDR3 is CASSIEDRGAFF. In DNA, the CDR3 is TGTGCCAGTAGTATAGAGGACAGGGGAGCTTTCTTT.

The rearrangement links TRBV9 to TRBJ2-7; D remains ambiguous. In germline, CDR1 is SGDLS, CDR2 YYNGEE. The CDR3 runs to 14 residues. The V end was cut by 0 bases, the J end by 0 bases, with 7 bases between. The CDR3 region is CASSVDWGSYEQYF. CDR3 in DNA: TGTGCCAGCAGCGTAGACTGGGGCTCCTACGAGCAGTACTTC.

By its share, this clonotype is medium-sized (0.01 to 0.1%). The chain is built from TRBV19 and TRBJ2-2; perhaps TRBD2 as D (6 bases). There are 17 residues in the CDR3. Germline V gives CDR1 LNHDA, CDR2 SQIVND (reference sequence). The V and J ends lost 6 bases and 0 bases respectively, with 17 bases between them. This CDR3 is CASSTIQGGSNTGELFF. The DNA for the CDR3 is TGTGCCAGTAGCACCATCCAGGGAGGATCGAACACCGGGGAGCTGTTTTTT.

The sample holds one count of this clonotype. The DNA of the CDR3 is TGTGCCAGTAGTATGGCTATTCGGACTGAAGCTTTCTTT. Its translation is CASSMAIRTEAFF. The rearrangement uses TRBV19 and TRBJ1-1; no clear D. Germline-derived CDR1 and CDR2 are LNHDA and SQIVND (reference sequence). The CDR3 is 13 amino acids. Trimming stripped 3 bases from V and 5 bases from J, with 10 bases between.